Sequencing of this TCR beta chain was carried out in a study of regulatory T cells in long-lasting Graves disease. Looked up from germline, CDR1 is LNHDA and CDR2 is SQIVND (reference sequence). The CDR3 spans 14 residues. V lost 8 bases, J lost 0 bases, and 6 bases stayed unmatched. Concerning this clonotype itself: Its target is not known.

Through Arm-PCR of CDR3 regions and iRepertoire HTBI primers, TCR beta libraries were built. MiXCR, run by TCRdb on the multiplex PCR reads, gives a single entry per CDR3 protein. The sample lists hundreds of thousands of distinct CDR3 sequences, roughly 15% occurring once. The study's findings and limits: Among persistent patients, a larger number of public clonotypes were shared (over 2,500) than among newly diagnosed patients (about 970). Accuracy may have been reduced by the small sample size.

Noted time point: newly diagnosed GD, antithyroid drugs for less than 3 months. Generation of the TCR library employed RNA extracted from PBMCs. Diagnoses of Graves' disease were made by American Thyroid Association guidelines. The sample was also linked to a second study, of T cells in Graves' hyperthyroidism and ophthalmopathy. From that report: Using the HTBI primer set, a first-round RT-PCR was run on the TCR CDR3.

Material: peripheral blood mononuclear cells (PBMCs), obtained at new diagnosis, from a patient treated with antithyroid drugs. The receptor's source is a young man with Graves disease. This sequence joins TRBV19 and TRBJ2-7, with 8 nucleotides matching TRBD2. This chain's CDR3 is CASGGSGTSYEQYF. DNA of the CDR3: TGTGCCAGTGGGGGTAGCGGGACCTCCTACGAGCAGTACTTC. The complete variable domain, with remaining parts taken from reference TRBV19 and TRBJ2-7, reads DGGITQSPKYLFRKEGQNVTLSCEQNLNHDAMYWYRQDPGQGLRLIYYSQIVNDFQKGDIAEGYSVSREKKESFPLTVTSAQKNPTAFYLCASGGSGTSYEQYFGPGTRLTVT.